What follows describes a single T cell receptor beta chain. Trimming removed 1 base at V and 3 bases at J, with 10 bases between. CDR3 length: 14 amino acids. Germline V gene sequence: CDR1 SGHRS, CDR2 YFSETQ. Assay: immunoSEQ multiplex PCR; the TCRdb copy retains only in-frame clones and omits some. The sample shows about 120,000 clones, about 85% of them seen only once. These data originate in a study of blood T cell repertoires in COVID-19. This clonotype was obtained from a woman aged 60-75 years with COVID-19, enrolled during active disease. The chain has TRBV5-1 and TRBJ1-2; maybe TRBD1 (5 bases). Material: peripheral blood. CDR3 sequence reads: CASSLKGLDYGYTF. Here the CDR3 DNA reads TGCGCCAGCAGCTTGAAGGGGCTCGACTATGGCTACACCTTC.